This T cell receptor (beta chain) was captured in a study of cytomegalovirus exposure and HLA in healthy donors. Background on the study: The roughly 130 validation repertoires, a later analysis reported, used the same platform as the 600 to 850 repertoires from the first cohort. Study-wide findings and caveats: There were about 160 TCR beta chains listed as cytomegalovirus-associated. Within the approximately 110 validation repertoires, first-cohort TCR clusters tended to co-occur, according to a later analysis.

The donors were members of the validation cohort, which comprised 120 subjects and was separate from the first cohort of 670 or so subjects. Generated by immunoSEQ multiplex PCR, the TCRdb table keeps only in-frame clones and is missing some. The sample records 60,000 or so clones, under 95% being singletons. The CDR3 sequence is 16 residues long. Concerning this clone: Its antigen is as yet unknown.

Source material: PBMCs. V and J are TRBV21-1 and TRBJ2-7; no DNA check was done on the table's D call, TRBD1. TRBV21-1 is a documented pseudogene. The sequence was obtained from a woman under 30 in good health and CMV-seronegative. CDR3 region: CASSKGDRTDAHEQYF. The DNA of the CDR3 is TGTGCCAGCAGCAAAGGCGACAGGACCGACGCACACGAGCAGTACTTC.